This is a list of T cell receptor beta chains from one sample in a study of tumor-infiltrating lymphocytes in primary liver carcinoma. TCRdb itself ran the multiplex PCR reads through MiXCR, one entry per CDR3 protein. The table lists about 78,000 distinct CDR3 sequences, about 64% of them singletons. Specimen: liver tumor tissue from sampling region 4. Source of these receptors: a woman in her fifties or sixties with primary liver carcinoma and hepatitis B virus infection. CDR3s include the opening cysteine and the closing phenylalanine or tryptophan. A D gene is named only where the DNA matches it firmly. Clone size is stated in some rows and not others, as once, few, many or a class when expanded.

D gene	V gene	clone size	J gene	CDR3 DNA	CDR3 protein
.	TRBV4-1	.	TRBJ2-6	TGCGCCCGCAGCCAAAATCGTAGAGGGACTGGGGCCAATGTCCTGACTTTC	CARSQNRRGTGANVLTF
TRBD2	TRBV11-2	.	TRBJ2-3	TGCGCCTGCAGCTTAGGACTAGCGGGAGGAATGAGTATCACTGATATGCAGTATTTT	CACSLGLAGGMSITDMQYF
.	TRBV2	many	TRBJ2-3	TGTGCCAGCAGTGAGAAACAGGGTAGGCGGAACACAGATACGCAGTATTTT	CASSEKQGRRNTDTQYF
.	TRBV5-1	.	TRBJ2-1	TGCGCCAGCAGCTTGACCACCGGGAGCTCCTACAATGAGCAGTTCTTC	CASSLTTGSSYNEQFF
.	TRBV24-1	.	TRBJ2-5	TGTACCACCAGTGATACGCAGACTAGGCTCGAGACCCAGTACTTC	CTTSDTQTRLETQYF
TRBD2	TRBV4-1	many	TRBJ2-3	TGCGCCAGCAGCCTCGGACTAGCGGGAGGAGATACGCAGTATTTT	CASSLGLAGGDTQYF
TRBD2	TRBV6-6	.	TRBJ2-5	TGTGTCGGCAGACCCGATCTCGGGGGGGGGAAGGAGACCCAGTACTTC	CVGRPDLGGGKETQYF
TRBD1	TRBV29-1	.	TRBJ2-3	TGCGGCGTTGTGGACAGGGAGAGAGTGTATTTT	CGVVDRERVYF
TRBD1	TRBV18	few	TRBJ2-7	TGTGCCAGCTCACCGAATCACAGGGGTTGGCAGTACTTC	CASSPNHRGWQYF
.	TRBV5-1	.	TRBJ1-5	TGCGCCATCAGCACCGGGACTAGCGGGAGCACAGATACGCAGCATTTT	CAISTGTSGSTDTQHF
.	TRBV6-5	.	TRBJ2-3	TGTGCCAGTAGAAGGGGTCCGTGGCAGCCCCAGTATTTT	CASRRGPWQPQYF
TRBD1	TRBV6-1	many	TRBJ2-7	TGTGCCAGCGTTGGACAGGTGTACGGGGAATCCTACGAGCAGTACTTC	CASVGQVYGESYEQYF
.	TRBV6-6	.	TRBJ2-3	TGTGCCAACAATACAATTAGGGGAGATACGCAGTATTTT	CANNTIRGDTQYF
.	TRBV6-2/TRBV6-3	.	TRBJ2-1	TGTGTCAGCAGCTACAGATACAATGAGCAGTTCTTC	CVSSYRYNEQFF
.	TRBV10-2	many	TRBJ2-2	TGCGCCAGCAGTGAGCACCGGGACATGAACACCGGGGAGCTGTTTTTT	CASSEHRDMNTGELFF
TRBD1	TRBV12-5	.	TRBJ2-7	TGTGGTAGTGGTTTGATGGGACAGGGATACGAGCAGTACTTC	CGSGLMGQGYEQYF
.	TRBV29-1	.	TRBJ2-5	TGCAGCGTTGGGGGGCGGGAGTGGGAGACCCAGTACTTC	CSVGGREWETQYF
TRBD2	TRBV6-1	.	TRBJ2-1	TGTGTCAACTCCGAGCGGGGGAGCTCCTACAATGTGCAGTTCTTC	CVNSERGSSYNVQFF
.	TRBV14	.	TRBJ2-3	TGTGCCAGCAACTATGAAACTTGGTCAGCGCAGTATTTT	CASNYETWSAQYF
.	TRBV6-5	.	TRBJ2-2	TGTGCCAGCAATAAAATTCCGGACAGCATCGGGGAGCTGTCTTTT	CASNKIPDSIGELSF
.	TRBV7-9	many	TRBJ2-3	TGTGCCAGCAGCTTATGGGGTAGCACAGATACGCAGTATTTT	CASSLWGSTDTQYF
TRBD2	TRBV29-1	many	TRBJ2-3	TGCAGCGTCCAACGGCTAGCGGGAGAAGATACGCAGTATTTT	CSVQRLAGEDTQYF
.	TRBV12-3/TRBV12-4	many	TRBJ2-1	TGTGCCAGTGGGTTGCTTCGGGAAGTCCACAATGAGCAGTTCTTC	CASGLLREVHNEQFF
.	TRBV28	once	TRBJ2-3	TGTGCCAGCAGGGATAGGGCTGACACAGATACGCAGTATTTT	CASRDRADTDTQYF
.	TRBV11-3	once	TRBJ2-3	TGTGCCAGTAACTTAGAAGCGGAAGGACCAGATACGCAGTATTTT	CASNLEAEGPDTQYF
TRBD2	TRBV7-9	few	TRBJ2-7	TGTGCCAGCGGCTTAGCAGGCCGGGAGGGCTACGAGCAGTACTTC	CASGLAGREGYEQYF
.	TRBV5-1	.	TRBJ2-5	TGCGCCAACATCAAAGACATTGGTGGAGAGACCCAGTACTTC	CANIKDIGGETQYF
TRBD2	TRBV6-1	.	TRBJ2-2	TGTGCCAGCAGTGACGGGAGGGCCACCAGGGAGCTGCTTTTT	CASSDGRATRELLF
.	TRBV13	.	TRBJ2-7	TGTGCCAGCAGCGCTTGGGACAAGCGGGTCTGGGGGCGGTACTTC	CASSAWDKRVWGRYF
TRBD1	TRBV14	many	TRBJ1-2	TGTGCCAGCAGTCCATACGACCAGGGGGCCGACTATGGCTACACCTTC	CASSPYDQGADYGYTF
TRBD2	TRBV7-9	.	TRBJ2-3	TGTGCCAGCAGCTTACGACTAGCGGATGCAGATATGCAGTATTTT	CASSLRLADADMQYF
.	TRBV29-1	.	TRBJ1-1	TGCAGCGTTGAACAATCAGGTGGAAGGACTGGAGCTTTCTTT	CSVEQSGGRTGAFF
.	TRBV6-2/TRBV6-3	.	TRBJ2-3	TGTACCAGCAGTTACTCTAGCAGTGATACGCAGTATTTT	CTSSYSSSDTQYF
TRBD1	TRBV11-2	many	TRBJ2-7	TGTGCCAGCAGCTTATCGGGACAGGCTTACTACGAGCAGTACTTC	CASSLSGQAYYEQYF
.	TRBV20-1	.	TRBJ2-1	TGCAGTGCTAGCTACGAGGGGGTCAATGAGCAGTTCTTC	CSASYEGVNEQFF
.	TRBV18	.	TRBJ2-3	TGTGCCAGCTCACAACAGGGAACAGATACGCGGTATTTT	CASSQQGTDTRYF